The entry below describes one T cell receptor beta chain. Its target is not known. Unique molecular identifiers were present in the TCR beta cDNA libraries. Out of 1 to 10 million T cells, a few hundred thousand cDNA molecules were generated. TCRdb reanalysed the PCR reads using MiXCR and keeps one entry per CDR3 protein. Altogether almost 700,000 distinct CDR3 sequences are present, roughly three fifths being singletons, with the ten largest covering around 11%. These data come from a study of post-analysis software for immune sequencing data. Study-level results: Samples sharing a preparation batch grouped tightly together when assessed by F measure. Versus controls, multiple sclerosis patients showed significantly lower diversity (normalized Chao1). With TRBV5-6, TRBV5-1 and TRBV20-1 included, about five TRBV segments were more frequent in patients than in controls.

This CDR3 spans 16 amino acids. Trimming at V came to 0 bases and at J to 5 bases, leaving 8 bases not matched to a gene. Germline-derived CDR1 and CDR2 are LGHDT and YNNKEL (reference sequence). The chain uses TRBV3-1 and TRBJ2-3, with TRBD2 matching over 7 bases. The TCR sequence derives from a girl aged 2 to 9 with multiple sclerosis. Sequencing input: blood. The CDR3 loop is CASSQDDGRRGDTQYF. The CDR3 nucleotides read TGTGCCAGCAGCCAAGATGACGGGAGGAGGGGAGATACGCAGTATTTT.